The source of this T cell receptor (beta chain) is a study of blood T cells in healthy people across ages. The study's findings and limits: Compared with aged donors, long-lived donors showed fewer expanded clones, suggesting selection.

CDR3 length: 14 amino acids. V was cut by 6 bases and J by 1 base, with 12 bases left in between. As regards this clonotype: Its antigen is still unknown.

The authors ran a second PCR of about 7 to 11 cycles using a sample-barcoded 5' primer and a J-beta primer mix. TCRdb ran MiXCR on the 5' RACE reads and lists one entry per CDR3 protein. The table records fewer than 1,000,000 distinct CDR3 sequences, under 55% of them present only once. The TCR sequence derives from a man aged 60-69 years in good health. The rearrangement links TRBV12-3 or TRBV12-4 to TRBJ2-5, with D unclear. The specimen was blood. DNA for the CDR3: TGTGCCAGCAGCCTAACGCTGGGCCAAGAGACCCAGTACTTC. It specifies CASSLTLGQETQYF.